This entry concerns a single T cell receptor (beta chain). This entry is derived from a study of technical replicates of blood from four donors. This table comes from immunoSEQ multiplex PCR, and its TCRdb copy is limited to in-frame clones, with some not included. The sample carries tens of thousands of clones, nearly 97% recorded once. The receptor was derived from a human donor in good health. Sequencing was carried out using T cells isolated from PBMCs.

CDR3 sequence: CASSLTGAQYNEQFF. The CDR3 region has the DNA TGTGCCAGCAGCTTGACAGGGGCGCAGTACAATGAGCAGTTCTTC. The chain carries TRBV6-5 and TRBJ2-1, with TRBD1 matching 8 bases. Germline trimming cut 6 bases from V and 4 bases from J; bases unmatched to any gene: 8. The CDR3 is made up of 15 amino acids. Germline V gene lookup returns CDR1 MNHEY and CDR2 SVGAGI.